This is a list of T cell receptor beta chains from one sample in a study of blood T cell repertoires in COVID-19. Assay used: immunoSEQ multiplex PCR; TCRdb lists only in-frame clones, some missing. The sample includes some 240,000 clones, 84% seen only once; the top ten take 1.4%. The sample was peripheral blood. The receptors derive from a woman in her thirties or forties who had recovered from COVID-19. Each CDR3 is given with its conserved first and last residue. Fields, in order: clone size, V gene, CDR3 protein. Clone size appears in some rows only: once, few, many, or a class for an expanded clone.

>few|TRBV12-3/TRBV12-4
CASSPGFGYTF
>NA|TRBV19
CASSTDFTNEQFF
>NA|TRBV3-1/TRBV3-2
CASSQGQINEKLFF
>NA|TRBV11-2
CASSPAMNTEAFF
>NA|TRBV11-3
CASSQHNSPQTDYSNQPQHF
>NA|TRBV28
CASETGGGSYEQYF
>NA|TRBV3-1/TRBV3-2
CASSRTGETQYF
>NA|TRBV9
CASSVARTGVGYTF
>NA|TRBV5-1
CASSLTLAGGFQTQYF
>few|TRBV7-9
CASSLKEGQPQHF
>NA|TRBV20-1
CSASSWDRGSDEQYF
>NA|TRBV6-5
CASRPGQKNTEAFF
>NA|TRBV11-3
CASSPGGFTFEQYF
>NA|TRBV19
CASSIGSGANVLTF
>NA|TRBV2
CASSEAGFRDSPLHF
>NA|TRBV6-5
CASDQGQDPQPQHF
>once|TRBV9
CAYIGGQPLAGPANEQYF
>once|TRBV4-1
CASSQDAGARGVGELFF
>NA|TRBV18
CASRKGVSNQPQHF
>NA|TRBV7-9
CASSLRDRGEKLFF
>NA|TRBV3-1/TRBV3-2
CASSPVSAGGTDTQYF
>NA|TRBV14
CASSQPSGNTIYF
>few|TRBV7-9
CASSPWTAKSGENTEAFF
>NA|TRBV7-2
CASSFGLADTQYF
>NA|TRBV11-3
CASSSRGTPPSPLHF
>NA|TRBV6-1
CASSEMVAGYNEQFF
>NA|TRBV19
CASSTRQGLGSPLHF
>NA|TRBV18
CASSLGQGSPTNYGYTF
>NA|TRBV9
CASSGNLGGGTQYF
>once|TRBV11-3
CASSSRQAFGNTIYF
>once|TRBV28
CASSPPVQPQHF
>NA|TRBV5-4
CASSLAGSGGIYEQYF
>once|TRBV7-7
CASSLDDSVNEQFF
>NA|TRBV2
CASQGQRLNTGELFF
>NA|TRBV6-2/TRBV6-3
CASSYSPQGSSTDTQYF
>NA|TRBV3-1/TRBV3-2
CASSQRRQGFNSPLHF
>NA|TRBV7-9
CASSAPQGAQRDTQYF
>NA|TRBV7-8
CASSWDSTNTEAFF
>NA|TRBV12-3/TRBV12-4
CASSATGFQPQHF
>NA|TRBV29-1
CSERDRRSGGYTF